Here is one TCR beta chain with its context. Its specificity is not known. This entry comes from a study of shared clonotypes between healthy human individuals. General study findings and limits: Some naive CD4 clonotypes, roughly 4.7%, turned up in common across a handful of donors. Unshared clonotypes carried lower generation probabilities than those common to all four donors.

Several immunoSEQ plates received, in even portions, the genomic DNA of each subset. The protocol was immunoSEQ multiplex PCR, while the TCRdb copy is restricted to in-frame clones and leaves out a portion. The table has some 2,500,000 clones, roughly 93% seen once. With 3 bases removed from V and 2 bases from J, the gap between germline ends came to 5 bases. CDR3 length equals 12 residues. Germline V gives CDR1 SNHLY, CDR2 FYNNEI. The chain has TRBV2 and TRBJ2-7, with D uncertain. The sequence came from a man younger than 35 in good health. Some clones in this sample may be carry-over from other donors' samples. Sequencing was carried out using naive CD4+ T cells from PBMCs. Subset denoted: CD45RA+ positively selected. CDR3 sequence reads: CASSDPPYEQYF. The CDR3 region has the DNA TGTGCCAGCAGTGATCCCCCCTACGAGCAGTACTTC.